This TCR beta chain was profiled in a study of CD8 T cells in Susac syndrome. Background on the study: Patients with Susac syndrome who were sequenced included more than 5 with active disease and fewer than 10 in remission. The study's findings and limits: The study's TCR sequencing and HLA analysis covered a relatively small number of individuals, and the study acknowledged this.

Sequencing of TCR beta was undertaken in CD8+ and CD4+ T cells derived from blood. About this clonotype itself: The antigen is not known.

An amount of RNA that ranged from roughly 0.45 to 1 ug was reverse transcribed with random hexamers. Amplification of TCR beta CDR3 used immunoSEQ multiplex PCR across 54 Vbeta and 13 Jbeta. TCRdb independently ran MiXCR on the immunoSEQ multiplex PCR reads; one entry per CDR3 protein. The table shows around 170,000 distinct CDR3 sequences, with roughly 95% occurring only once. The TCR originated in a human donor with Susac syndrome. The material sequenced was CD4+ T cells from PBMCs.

The CDR3 here is CASRPWMMTVRGTQYF. CDR3 in DNA: TGTGCCAGCAGGCCCTGGATGATGACCGTACGAGGGACCCAGTACTTC. The chain has TRBV12-3 or TRBV12-4 and TRBJ2-5, with D hard to call. The CDR3 covers 16 residues. V was trimmed by 6 bases and J by 7 bases, leaving 24 bases between them.